Each of the 27 T cell receptor beta chains below was sequenced from the same sample in a study of CD8+ T cells in alopecia areata. Treatment reported: oral pan-JAK inhibitor, 5-10 mg twice daily. RNA extraction was followed by reverse transcription into cDNA, which acted as the sequencing template. The table came from immunoSEQ multiplex PCR; TCRdb's copy has only in-frame clones and leaves some out. The table shows roughly 110,000 clones, with around 50% occurring only once. Material: CD8+ T cells sorted from blood, obtained at week 24, from a patient treated with tofacitinib. The receptor set was obtained from a human donor with alopecia areata.

This clone was picked up a small number of times. This sequence joins TRBV30 and TRBJ1-2, with TRBD1 identical over 10 bases. With 4 bases clipped from V and 6 bases from J, the junction kept 5 bases outside the gene matches. From germline, CDR1 is GTSNPN and CDR2 SVGIG (reference sequence). The CDR3 length is 13 residues. The CDR3 region has the DNA TGTGCCTGGACTACAGGGACAGGGGATGGCTACACCTTC. Its protein product is CAWTTGTGDGYTF. The full variable domain, completed using reference TRBV30 and TRBJ1-2, is SQTIHQWPATLVQPVGSPLSLECTVEGTSNPNLYWYRQAAGRGLQLLFYSVGIGQISSEVPQNLSASRPQDRQFILSSKKLLLSDSGFYLCAWTTGTGDGYTFGSGTRLTVV.

The chain joins TRBV5-4 to TRBJ2-7; no clear D. The V and J ends lost 0 bases and 4 bases respectively, with 8 bases between them. CDR3 length: 13 residues. Germline CDR1 is SGHNT and CDR2 is YYREEE (reference sequence). CDR3 in amino acids: CASSLGESYEQYF. CDR3 DNA sequence: TGTGCCAGCAGCTTGGGGGAATCTTACGAGCAGTACTTC. The whole variable domain, remainder taken from reference TRBV5-4 and TRBJ2-7, is ETGVTQSPTHLIKTRGQQVTLRCSSQSGHNTVSWYQQALGQGPQFIFQYYREEENGRGNFPPRFSGLQFPNYSSELNVNALELDDSALYLCASSLGESYEQYFGPGTRLTVT.

V and J are TRBV13 and TRBJ2-7; D gene ambiguous. Germline V CDR1 and CDR2: PRHDT, FYEKMQ (reference sequence). Trimming left V 2 bases short and J 1 base short, with 6 bases between. This CDR3 region has 13 residues. CDR3: CASSLSYSYEQYF. CDR3 sequence (DNA): TGTGCCAGCAGCTTAAGTTATTCCTACGAGCAGTACTTC.

The J gene is TRBJ1-2, the V gene TRBV6-1, with D maybe TRBD1 (5 bases). The germline CDR1 and CDR2 sequences are MNHNS and SASEGT. The CDR3 runs to 11 residues. V was clipped by 8 bases and J by 6 bases, with 10 bases between them. The CDR3 DNA reads TGTGCCAGCGAAACAGGAGATGGCTACACCTTC. Its protein product is CASETGDGYTF.

The CDR3 spells CSVATGGSNTGELFF. DNA for the CDR3: TGCAGCGTTGCGACAGGGGGTTCCAACACCGGGGAGCTGTTTTTT. The chain has TRBV29-1 and TRBJ2-2; TRBD1 aligns across 9 bases. The CDR3 runs to 15 residues. The V gene's germline CDR1 is SQVTM and CDR2 ANQGSEA. V was clipped by 4 bases and J by 2 bases; unmatched bases: 5.

The chain has TRBV4-1 and TRBJ2-1; D is possibly TRBD1 (6 bases). Germline CDR1 is MGHRA and CDR2 is YSYEKL. Trimming stripped 5 bases from V and 6 bases from J, with 11 bases between. This CDR3 has 13 amino acids. The CDR3 sequence is CASSYGRGNEQFF. The CDR3 bases are TGCGCCAGCAGCTACGGCAGGGGCAATGAGCAGTTCTTC.

This clone has just a few counts. The genes are TRBV29-1 and TRBJ2-1, with TRBD1 matching 7 bases. The length of the CDR3 is 15 residues. The germline V gene encodes CDR1 SQVTM and CDR2 ANQGSEA. The V and J ends lost 0 bases and 7 bases, in that order; junction bases with no gene match: 9. For the CDR3, the DNA is TGCAGCGTTGAAGATGGGAGAGGGGGCCCGAATGAGCAGTTCTTC. It specifies CSVEDGRGGPNEQFF.

Here the CDR3 DNA reads TGTGCCAGCAGTGAAGACGAGGTCCAAGAGACCCAGTACTTC. It is translated as CASSEDEVQETQYF. The gene calls are TRBV25-1 and TRBJ2-5, with D uncertain. Germline CDR1 is MGHDK and CDR2 is SYGVNS. The V gene lost 2 bases and the J gene lost 1 base, with 8 bases spanning the gap. The CDR3 runs to 14 residues.

This chain joins TRBV5-1 and TRBJ1-3; 11 bases map to TRBD1. This CDR3 region has 16 residues. Germline CDR1 SGHRS, CDR2 YFSETQ. V was clipped by 4 bases and J by 4 bases; unmatched bases: 7. In DNA, the CDR3 is TGCGCCAGCAGCCTGGGGACAGGGGGAAGAGGAAACACCATATATTTT. Protein: CASSLGTGGRGNTIYF.

This clone showed up just a few times. V gene TRBV5-1 combines with J gene TRBJ1-2; D is possibly TRBD1 (5 bases). The CDR3 runs to 16 residues. CDR1 SGHRS and CDR2 YFSETQ come from the germline V gene. With 3 bases removed from V and 4 bases from J, the gap between germline ends came to 19 bases. CDR3 in DNA: TGCGCCAGCAGCTCGGGGGAAGGCGGCAGAATCTATGGCTACACCTTC. Amino acids: CASSSGEGGRIYGYTF.

This clone was observed once. This chain links TRBV5-6 with TRBJ2-1, with 7 bases that match TRBD1. Germline CDR1 is SGHDT and CDR2 is YYEEEE. Trimming at V came to 4 bases and at J to 1 base, leaving 8 bases not matched to a gene. The CDR3 is made up of 16 amino acids. The CDR3 bases are TGTGCCAGCAGCCTAACGACAGGGTGGTCCTACAATGAGCAGTTCTTC. Translated: CASSLTTGWSYNEQFF.

This chain connects TRBV30 to TRBJ1-5; no reliable D call. The CDR3 totals 13 residues. In germline, CDR1 is GTSNPN, CDR2 SVGIG (reference sequence). V was pared by 2 bases and J by 0 bases, with 5 bases between. In DNA, the CDR3 is TGTGCCTGGAGTCCTTCTAGCAATCAGCCCCAGCATTTT. It yields the protein CAWSPSSNQPQHF.

The chain couples TRBV27 to TRBJ2-7, with D tentatively TRBD2 (7 bases). This CDR3 is built from 15 residues. In germline, CDR1 is MNHEY, CDR2 SMNVEV (reference sequence). V shed 2 bases and J shed 5 bases, with 16 bases lying between them. For the CDR3, the DNA is TGTGCCAGCAGTTTAAGAGGGGGGGGAAACGACGAGCAGTACTTC. It translates to CASSLRGGGNDEQYF.

The chain combines TRBV6-5 with TRBJ1-2; possible D gene TRBD1, 5 bases. From germline, CDR1 is MNHEY and CDR2 SVGAGI. V was trimmed by 2 bases and J by 1 base, leaving 14 bases between them. The CDR3 is made up of 16 amino acids. The CDR3 nucleotides are TGTGCCAGCAGTTACGCGTCGGAGGGACTTAACTATGGCTACACCTTC. It is translated as CASSYASEGLNYGYTF.

This clone was detected only once. The chain links TRBV6-1 to TRBJ2-1; a possible D gene is TRBD1 (5 bases). The CDR3 has 12 residues. The V gene's germline CDR1 is MNHNS and CDR2 SASEGT. V lost 3 bases and J 8 bases, leaving 8 bases between the germline ends. In nucleotides, the CDR3 is TGTGCCAGCAGTGATTGGGGCTATGAGCAGTTCTTC. Its protein product is CASSDWGYEQFF.

This chain links TRBV27 with TRBJ1-5, with D possibly being TRBD1 (5 bases). CDR1 is MNHEY, CDR2 SMNVEV, per germline (reference sequence). The CDR3 consists of 15 residues. Trimming pared 2 bases from V and 4 bases from J, leaving 12 bases between. CDR3 protein: CASSLAGTFNQPQHF. DNA of the CDR3: TGTGCCAGCAGTTTAGCCGGGACCTTTAATCAGCCCCAGCATTTT.

This sequence joins TRBV5-6 and TRBJ2-1, with TRBD1 matching over 10 bases. Trimming removed 0 bases from V and 7 bases from J; junction bases left unmatched: 4. This CDR3 has 15 residues. Per germline, CDR1 SGHDT and CDR2 YYEEEE. CDR3 amino acids: CASSLGDRGRNEQFF. CDR3 nucleotide sequence: TGTGCCAGCAGCTTGGGGGACAGGGGTCGAAATGAGCAGTTCTTC.

This sequence joins TRBV29-1 and TRBJ2-1; 7 positions agree with TRBD1. Trimming removed 4 bases from V and 8 bases from J; junction bases left unmatched: 11. This CDR3 is 14 amino acids long. Germline V lookup: CDR1 SQVTM, CDR2 ANQGSEA. DNA of the CDR3: TGCAGCGTTGCCGGGACAGCGGCCGGCGATGAGCAGTTCTTC. It translates to CSVAGTAAGDEQFF.

The V and J genes are TRBV13 and TRBJ2-7, with TRBD1 matching 7 bases. With V trimmed by 5 bases and J by 2 bases, 6 bases remained unmatched. The germline CDR1 and CDR2 sequences are PRHDT and FYEKMQ (reference sequence). The CDR3 sequence is 14 residues long. The CDR3 region is CASSQRDSPYEQYF. The CDR3 DNA follows: TGTGCCAGCAGCCAAAGGGACAGCCCCTACGAGCAGTACTTC.

This clone appeared once. This chain links TRBV5-1 with TRBJ2-5; D is unresolved. V was pared by 0 bases and J by 2 bases, with 11 bases between. The CDR3 has 15 residues. Germline lookup yields CDR1 SGHRS and CDR2 YFSETQ. The CDR3 DNA reads TGCGCCAGCAGCTTGGTGACGGTGGGACAAGAGACCCAGTACTTC. Translating gives CASSLVTVGQETQYF.

V usage is TRBV6-5 and J usage is TRBJ2-3; 7 nucleotides line up with TRBD1. Germline V gives CDR1 MNHEY, CDR2 SVGAGI. V lost 6 bases to trimming and J lost 11 bases; unmatched junction nucleotides: 2. This CDR3 contains 10 residues. In nucleotides, the CDR3 is TGTGCCAGCAGCCAGGGGGTGCAGTATTTT. As protein: CASSQGVQYF.

J is TRBJ1-5 and V is TRBV9; 7 bases are a match to TRBD1. Trimming took 3 bases from V and 7 from J; bases not matched to a gene: 7. CDR3 length: 14 residues. Germline V gene sequence: CDR1 SGDLS, CDR2 YYNGEE. As DNA, the CDR3 is TGTGCCAGCAGCGGGGCAGGGGGGGAGCAGCCCCAGCATTTT. The encoded protein is CASSGAGGEQPQHF. The full variable domain, rest sourced from reference TRBV9 and TRBJ1-5, is DSGVTQTPKHLITATGQRVTLRCSPRSGDLSVYWYQQSLDQGLQFLIQYYNGEERAKGNILERFSAQQFPDLHSELNLSSLELGDSALYFCASSGAGGEQPQHFGDGTRLSIL.

This chain uses TRBV6-5 with TRBJ1-1, with D perhaps matching TRBD1 (5 bases). The V gene lost 1 base and the J gene lost 4 bases, with 10 bases spanning the gap. CDR1 is MNHEY and CDR2 is SVGAGI in the germline V gene. The CDR3 runs 14 residues. CDR3 DNA: TGTGCCAGCAGTTACTTGGGGGGGATCACTGAAGCTTTCTTT. Protein product: CASSYLGGITEAFF.

This chain joins TRBV4-1 and TRBJ2-1; 13 bases line up with TRBD2. In germline, CDR1 is MGHRA, CDR2 YSYEKL. The CDR3 runs to 19 residues. V was pared by 4 bases and J by 0 bases, with 9 bases of the junction left unmatched. CDR3 residues: CASSRGLAGDPSSYNEQFF. CDR3 DNA sequence: TGCGCCAGCAGCCGAGGACTAGCGGGGGATCCGAGCTCCTACAATGAGCAGTTCTTC.

The chain has TRBV18 and TRBJ1-2, with a weak D call TRBD1 (6 bases). CDR3 length equals 13 residues. The V gene's germline CDR1 is KGHSH and CDR2 LQKENI. Between the trimmed V and J ends, which lost 6 bases and 6 bases, there was a span of 14 bases. CDR3 bases: TGTGCCAGCTCCCCCCCGCAGGGGCATGGCTACACCTTC. Amino acids: CASSPPQGHGYTF.

The rearrangement links TRBV7-9 to TRBJ2-5; unclear D gene. The CDR3 has 13 residues. The V gene lost 1 base and the J gene lost 0 bases, with 3 bases spanning the gap. In germline, CDR1 is SEHNR, CDR2 FQNEAQ (reference sequence). The CDR3 protein is CASSLDYQETQYF. CDR3 sequence (DNA): TGTGCCAGCAGCTTAGACTACCAAGAGACCCAGTACTTC.

This clone was picked up a small number of times. This rearrangement joins TRBV7-9 to TRBJ2-1, with D perhaps matching TRBD1 or TRBD2 (5 bases each). Germline assignment: CDR1 SEHNR and CDR2 FQNEAQ (reference sequence). V was cut by 4 bases and J by 6 bases, with 7 bases left in between. The CDR3 spans 12 residues. The CDR3 sequence: CASSWDGNEQFF. The CDR3 coding sequence is TGTGCCAGCAGCTGGGACGGCAATGAGCAGTTCTTC.